These 16 T cell receptor beta chains were sequenced from one sample in a study of human thymus T cells. Surgeons resected thymus tissue during corrective heart surgery. The method was immunoSEQ multiplex PCR; TCRdb's version includes in-frame clones alone and lacks a portion of them. This sample has 65,000 to 90,000 clones, with about 95% found just once. The sequenced sample consisted of thymus tissue. The receptors stem from a girl in the first two years of life with a congenital heart defect but otherwise immunologically healthy.

This sequence joins TRBV28 and TRBJ2-4; D is perhaps TRBD1 or TRBD2 (6 bases each). CDR3 length: 16 amino acids. Trimming took 3 bases from V and 3 from J, leaving 15 bases between them. Looked up from germline, CDR1 is MDHEN and CDR2 is SYDVKM. The CDR3 nucleotides read TGTGCCAGCAGTTTCGACGGGGGCTTCGGCAAAAACATTCAGTACTTC. Amino acids: CASSFDGGFGKNIQYF. Full variable domain (missing parts from reference TRBV28 and TRBJ2-4): DVKVTQSSRYLVKRTGEKVFLECVQDMDHENMFWYRQDPGLGLRLIYFSYDVKMKEKGDIPEGYSVSREKKERFSLILESASTNQTSMYLCASSFDGGFGKNIQYFGAGTRLSVL.

V usage is TRBV5-6 and J usage is TRBJ1-2; D not resolved. CDR1 and CDR2 (germline): SGHDT, YYEEEE. V was cut by 2 bases and J by 8 bases, with 13 bases left in between. The length of the CDR3 is 13 residues. The CDR3 sequence is CASSFLRVWGYTF. The CDR3 DNA follows: TGTGCCAGCAGCTTTCTTAGAGTCTGGGGCTACACCTTC.

The chain carries TRBV19 and TRBJ1-4; D perhaps matches TRBD1 (5 bases). Trimming left V 6 bases short and J 3 bases short, with 14 bases between. Germline V lookup: CDR1 LNHDA, CDR2 SQIVND (reference sequence). This CDR3 region has 15 residues. CDR3 bases: TGTGCCAGTAGGCGTACAGGAAGGTCTAATGAAAAACTGTTTTTT. Translating it yields CASRRTGRSNEKLFF.

The CDR3, as DNA: TGTGCCAGCAGGATTCCTAGACCGGGAATTGGACCGGGGGAGCTGTTTTTT. Translated, it gives CASRIPRPGIGPGELFF. This chain links TRBV2 with TRBJ2-2, with D possibly matching TRBD2 (5 bases). V was pared by 6 bases and J by 8 bases, with 25 bases between. Germline lookup yields CDR1 SNHLY and CDR2 FYNNEI. This CDR3 has 17 residues.

The V call is TRBV19, the J call TRBJ1-5, with TRBD1 as a possible D gene (6 bases). This CDR3 has 12 residues. V lost 7 bases and J 4 bases, leaving 8 bases between the germline ends. Germline V gives CDR1 LNHDA, CDR2 SQIVND (reference sequence). The CDR3: CASKGDNQPQHF. In nucleotides, the CDR3 is TGTGCCAGTAAGGGGGATAATCAGCCCCAGCATTTT. Filled out from reference TRBV19 and TRBJ1-5, the complete variable domain reads DGGITQSPKYLFRKEGQNVTLSCEQNLNHDAMYWYRQDPGQGLRLIYYSQIVNDFQKGDIAEGYSVSREKKESFPLTVTSAQKNPTAFYLCASKGDNQPQHFGDGTRLSIL.

The rearrangement joins TRBV18 to TRBJ2-5; D perhaps matches TRBD1 (6 bases). Germline V gene lookup returns CDR1 KGHSH and CDR2 LQKENI. The V gene lost 4 bases and the J gene lost 2 bases, with 17 bases spanning the gap. This CDR3 region has 16 residues. The CDR3 loop reads CASSHPQGLRQETQYF. For the CDR3, the DNA is TGTGCCAGCTCACATCCACAGGGTCTAAGGCAAGAGACCCAGTACTTC. Based on the CDR3 plus reference TRBV18 and TRBJ2-5, the full variable domain is NAGVMQNPRHLVRRRGQEARLRCSPMKGHSHVYWYRQLPEEGLKFMVYLQKENIIDESGMPKERFSAEFPKEGPSILRIQQVVRGDSAAYFCASSHPQGLRQETQYFGPGTRLLVL.

The gene calls are TRBV15 and TRBJ2-5, with D possibly being TRBD1 (6 bases). V lost 0 bases to trimming and J lost 6 bases, with 11 bases between them. The length of the CDR3 is 14 residues. Per the germline V gene, CDR1 is LNHNV and CDR2 is YYDKDF (reference sequence). The CDR3 DNA reads TGTGCCACCAGCAGAGATCACAGGGCCAAGACCCAGTACTTC. The encoded protein is CATSRDHRAKTQYF.

This CDR3 reads CAWSLRITSHPGPPRDGYTF. Written as DNA, the CDR3 is TGTGCCTGGAGTTTGCGAATAACGTCTCATCCAGGGCCGCCTCGCGACGGCTACACCTTC. V gene TRBV30 combines with J gene TRBJ1-2, with a possible D match to TRBD1 (5 bases). CDR1 is GTSNPN, CDR2 SVGIG, per germline (reference sequence). V was shortened by 2 bases and J by 8 bases, with 36 bases between the two germline ends. This CDR3 spans 20 amino acids.

The sample holds one count of this clone. The rearrangement links TRBV20-1 to TRBJ2-5, with D possibly TRBD2 on 5 matching bases. CDR1 and CDR2 (germline): DFQATT, SNEGSKA (reference sequence). This CDR3 is built from 10 residues. Between the trimmed V and J ends, which lost 6 bases and 7 bases, there was a span of 9 bases. CDR3 amino acids: CSAFRGTQYF. CDR3 nucleotide sequence: TGCAGTGCCTTCCGGGGGACCCAGTACTTC.

The chain links TRBV19 to TRBJ1-4; TRBD1 is a possible D gene (5 bases). The V and J ends lost 2 bases and 8 bases respectively, with 12 bases between them. Germline lookup yields CDR1 LNHDA and CDR2 SQIVND (reference sequence). This CDR3 is built from 14 residues. DNA for the CDR3: TGTGCCAGTAGTATACTGGGGGAAGGAGAAAAACTGTTTTTT. Translating gives CASSILGEGEKLFF.

The chain carries TRBV27 and TRBJ1-1; 7 positions match TRBD1. Germline values: CDR1 MNHEY, CDR2 SMNVEV (reference sequence). V dropped 5 bases and J dropped 7; count of bases not matched to a gene: 16. The CDR3 contains 16 residues. The CDR3 DNA reads TGTGCCAGCAGTACAATCAAAACAGGGGTTGAGGGTGAAGCTTTCTTT. Translating it yields CASSTIKTGVEGEAFF.

V gene TRBV6-6 combines with J gene TRBJ1-4; tentative D call: TRBD1 (6 bases). The CDR3 is 12 residues long. V gave up 0 bases and J gave up 16 bases, with 12 bases separating them. The germline CDR1 and CDR2 sequences are MNHNY and SVGAGI (reference sequence). The CDR3 nucleotides read TGTGCCAGCAGTTACTCAGCAGGGGCAGAGTTTTTT. Translation: CASSYSAGAEFF.

Here the CDR3 DNA reads TGCGCCAGCAGCAAACAGGGGGAGGATAACGGCGCTGAAGCTTTCTTT. It codes for CASSKQGEDNGAEAFF. The chain couples TRBV5-1 to TRBJ1-1, with 8 bases lining up with TRBD1. Germline V gene data show CDR1 as SGHRS and CDR2 as YFSETQ. The junction had 14 bases not matched to a gene; V was cut back by 4 bases and J by 6 bases. This CDR3 comprises 16 residues.

In nucleotides, the CDR3 is TGTGCCAGCGGGGGAGATACCCCCAGAGGGGAGCTGTTTTTT. Its translation is CASGGDTPRGELFF. The chain carries TRBV7-2 and TRBJ2-2; D could derive from TRBD1 or TRBD2 (5 bases each). CDR1 is SGHTA, CDR2 FQGNSA, per germline. V lost 8 bases and J 8 bases, leaving 18 bases between the germline ends. The CDR3 extends over 14 amino acids. The complete variable domain, with remaining parts taken from reference TRBV7-2 and TRBJ2-2, reads GAGVSQSPSNKVTEKGKDVELRCDPISGHTALYWYRQSLGQGLEFLIYFQGNSAPDKSGLPSDRFSAERTGGSVSTLTIQRTQQEDSAVYLCASGGDTPRGELFFGEGSRLTVL.

The rearrangement links TRBV13 to TRBJ1-1; TRBD1 aligns across 9 bases. Looked up from germline, CDR1 is PRHDT and CDR2 is FYEKMQ (reference sequence). This CDR3 region has 15 residues. V shed 6 bases and J 6 bases; nucleotides not matched to a gene: 11. The CDR3 coding sequence is TGTGCCAGCAGACGGCAACAGGGGGCGACCCCTGAAGCTTTCTTT. As protein: CASRRQQGATPEAFF. Full variable domain (rest looked up from reference TRBV13 and TRBJ1-1): AAGVIQSPRHLIKEKRETATLKCYPIPRHDTVYWYQQGPGQDPQFLISFYEKMQSDKGSIPDRFSAQQFSDYHSELNMSSLELGDSALYFCASRRQQGATPEAFFGQGTRLTVV.

The chain joins TRBV15 to TRBJ2-6, with D perhaps TRBD2 (6 bases). This CDR3 is 15 amino acids long. Germline V gives CDR1 LNHNV, CDR2 YYDKDF (reference sequence). V gave up 5 bases and J gave up 0 bases, with 8 bases separating them. This CDR3 reads CATSAGISGANVLTF. The DNA of the CDR3 is TGTGCCACCAGCGCGGGGATCTCTGGGGCCAACGTCCTGACTTTC.